Each of the 28 T cell receptor beta chains below was sequenced from the same sample in a study of shared clonotypes between healthy human individuals. Here immunoSEQ multiplex PCR was the method, and the copy in TCRdb shows in-frame clones only, minus some. The data hold over a million clones, with roughly 96% observed a single time. The sample taken for sequencing was naive CD4+ T cells sorted from blood. Subset noted: CD45RA+ positively selected. All receptors derive from a man aged 25-40 years in good health.

This chain joins TRBV19 and TRBJ2-1; TRBD2 matches at 10 bases. Germline loops: CDR1 LNHDA, CDR2 SQIVND (reference sequence). The CDR3 loop spans 15 amino acids. Trimming at V came to 7 bases and at J to 4 bases, leaving 7 bases not matched to a gene. The CDR3, as DNA: TGTGCCAGTACCCGGACTAGCGGTAGGTACAATGAGCAGTTCTTC. Its protein product is CASTRTSGRYNEQFF.

This clone was counted a single time. The chain joins TRBV11-2 to TRBJ2-2; 8 positions agree with TRBD1. The ends lost 2 bases at V and 7 bases at J; junction bases unmatched: 6. In germline, CDR1 is SGHAT, CDR2 FQNNGV. The CDR3 loop spans 15 amino acids. CDR3 in DNA: TGTGCCAGCAGCTTATTGGCAGGGGGCCACGGGGAGCTGTTTTTT. Translation: CASSLLAGGHGELFF.

This clone was seen a single time. V gene TRBV10-3 combines with J gene TRBJ2-1; D gene ambiguous. CDR1 ENHRY and CDR2 SYGVKD come from the germline V gene. The CDR3 covers 12 residues. The V gene lost 2 bases and the J gene lost 5 bases, with 4 bases spanning the gap. CDR3 residues: CAISEVNNEQFF. The CDR3, as DNA: TGTGCCATCAGTGAGGTAAACAATGAGCAGTTCTTC.

This clone was counted between two and nine times. The chain recombines TRBV6-6 with TRBJ2-2, with 7 positions matching TRBD2. V lost 6 bases to trimming and J lost 1 base; unmatched junction nucleotides: 8. Germline V gene sequence: CDR1 MNHNY, CDR2 SVGAGI (reference sequence). This CDR3 spans 16 amino acids. CDR3 sequence reads: CASSPLAVMNTGELFF. The CDR3 DNA is TGTGCCAGCAGCCCCCTAGCGGTAATGAACACCGGGGAGCTGTTTTTT.

This clone has a handful of counts. This chain connects TRBV30 to TRBJ2-2; no firm D call. Germline V gene lookup returns CDR1 GTSNPN and CDR2 SVGIG (reference sequence). The CDR3 contains 14 residues. With 4 bases removed from V and 7 bases from J, the gap between germline ends came to 16 bases. For the CDR3, the DNA is TGTGCCTGGACCCCAATCGTCTGGGGCGGGGAGCTGTTTTTT. Protein sequence: CAWTPIVWGGELFF.

The chain uses TRBV4-1 and TRBJ2-7; 8 nucleotides agree with TRBD1. Per the germline V gene, CDR1 is MGHRA and CDR2 is YSYEKL. This CDR3 region has 17 residues. V lost 0 bases and J lost 3; bases outside the gene matches: 10. The CDR3 nucleotides are TGCGCCAGCAGCCAAGACGCTAAGGCAGGGGGCCTCTACGAGCAGTACTTC. Its translation: CASSQDAKAGGLYEQYF.

With regard to this clone: The sample holds other DNA sequences that translate to the same CDR3. The V call is TRBV5-4, the J call TRBJ1-1; TRBD1 matches at 9 bases. The J segment lost 0 bases and the V segment lost 4 bases, leaving 4 bases of the junction unmatched. Looked up from germline, CDR1 is SGHNT and CDR2 is YYREEE (reference sequence). This CDR3 has 15 residues. The CDR3 loop is CASSPRTGVNTEAFF. The CDR3 DNA reads TGTGCCAGCAGCCCGAGGACAGGGGTGAACACTGAAGCTTTCTTT.

In its sample, this clone was seen once. V gene TRBV28 combines with J gene TRBJ1-2, with D possibly being TRBD1 (6 bases). CDR3 length: 15 residues. V lost 6 bases and J 0 bases, leaving 14 bases between the germline ends. Germline CDR1 MDHEN, CDR2 SYDVKM. CDR3 in amino acids: CASSRPTGANYGYTF. CDR3 DNA: TGTGCCAGCAGCAGACCGACAGGCGCTAACTATGGCTACACCTTC.

Remarks on this clone: The junction and the germline gene differ at one end; a read error may be behind it. This chain uses TRBV28 with TRBJ2-7; 7 nucleotides align to TRBD2. Germline lookup yields CDR1 MDHEN and CDR2 SYDVKM. The CDR3 has 14 residues. The CDR3 loop reads CASNLIGRGSEQYF. The CDR3 nucleotides read TGTGCCAGCAATTTAATAGGGCGGGGGAGCGAGCAGTACTTC.

The V gene is TRBV9, the J gene TRBJ2-1; 13 positions agree with TRBD2. This CDR3 is built from 15 residues. CDR1 and CDR2 (germline): SGDLS, YYNGEE. J lost 8 bases, V lost 4 bases, and 6 bases had no gene match. The CDR3 DNA sequence: TGTGCCAGCAGCCTGGGACTAGCGGGATTCGATGAGCAGTTCTTC. Translated: CASSLGLAGFDEQFF.

J is TRBJ2-7 and V is TRBV6-5; 10 bases match TRBD1. The V gene end was trimmed by 5 bases and the J gene end by 5 bases; junction bases not matched to a gene: 6. CDR3 length equals 14 residues. The germline gives CDR1 MNHEY, CDR2 SVGAGI. Here the CDR3 reads CASSRTGGRDEQYF. CDR3 nucleotide sequence: TGTGCCAGCAGTCGGACAGGGGGAAGGGACGAGCAGTACTTC.

The chain links TRBV9 to TRBJ2-4; D is possibly TRBD2 (7 bases). V was cut by 0 bases and J by 5 bases, with 12 bases left in between. The length of the CDR3 is 15 residues. CDR1 and CDR2 (germline): SGDLS, YYNGEE. In DNA, the CDR3 is TGTGCCAGCAGCGTAGTGTCGGGGGGCGAAAACATTCAGTACTTC. Its protein product is CASSVVSGGENIQYF.

The DNA for the CDR3 is TGCGCCATCACCCCGGGGGGACAAAGGGCGGGCGGGGAGCTGTTTTTT. This gives the protein CAITPGGQRAGGELFF. The gene calls are TRBV4-1 and TRBJ2-2, with a possible D match to TRBD2 (7 bases). This CDR3 is 16 amino acids long. In germline, CDR1 is MGHRA, CDR2 YSYEKL. V was cut by 10 bases and J by 7 bases, with 25 bases left in between.

This chain joins TRBV6-1 and TRBJ1-3, with unresolved D. This CDR3 comprises 12 residues. Trimming cost V 6 bases and J 2 bases, with 5 bases left between them. Germline V gene sequence: CDR1 MNHNS, CDR2 SASEGT. CDR3 DNA sequence: TGTGCCAGCAGGCGTACTGGAAACACCATATATTTT. Amino acids: CASRRTGNTIYF.

The chain couples TRBV27 to TRBJ2-5, with D perhaps TRBD1 (6 bases). The V gene lost 5 bases and the J gene lost 2 bases, with 18 bases spanning the gap. The CDR3 has 16 residues. Per the germline V gene, CDR1 is MNHEY and CDR2 is SMNVEV (reference sequence). This chain's CDR3 is CASSRKRTVAQETQYF. The CDR3 DNA follows: TGTGCCAGCAGTCGCAAGAGGACAGTAGCACAAGAGACCCAGTACTTC.

V gene TRBV5-1 combines with J gene TRBJ2-1; D gene ambiguous. CDR3 length: 13 amino acids. V was trimmed by 4 bases and J by 6 bases, leaving 11 bases between them. CDR1 is SGHRS, CDR2 YFSETQ, per germline. DNA of the CDR3: TGCGCCAGCAGCCCCCCCATGCCCAATGAGCAGTTCTTC. Residues: CASSPPMPNEQFF.

V gene TRBV11-2 combines with J gene TRBJ1-4; 10 bases are shared with TRBD1. CDR3 length equals 15 residues. The germline V gene encodes CDR1 SGHAT and CDR2 FQNNGV. After removal of 5 bases from V and 7 bases from J, the junction contained 7 bases not matched to a gene. The CDR3: CASSLSGTGVEKLFF. The CDR3 DNA is TGTGCCAGCAGCCTCTCCGGGACAGGGGTTGAAAAACTGTTTTTT. The full variable domain, in which reference TRBV11-2 and TRBJ1-4 provide the parts outside the CDR3, is EAGVAQSPRYKIIEKRQSVAFWCNPISGHATLYWYQQILGQGPKLLIQFQNNGVVDDSQLPKDRFSAERLKGVDSTLKIQPAKLEDSAVYLCASSLSGTGVEKLFFGSGTQLSVL.

V is TRBV9 and J is TRBJ1-1; D possibly corresponds to TRBD1 (6 bases). V dropped 3 bases and J dropped 3 bases, with 12 bases sitting between them. The length of the CDR3 is 14 residues. Germline CDR1 is SGDLS and CDR2 is YYNGEE. As DNA, the CDR3 is TGTGCCAGCAGCGATAGGAGGGGGGACACTGAAGCTTTCTTT. Its translation is CASSDRRGDTEAFF.

V gene TRBV5-4 combines with J gene TRBJ2-5; 7 positions agree with TRBD1. Trimming at V came to 4 bases and at J to 5 bases, leaving 11 bases not matched to a gene. The CDR3 runs to 15 residues. Germline V gene sequence: CDR1 SGHNT, CDR2 YYREEE (reference sequence). CDR3 nucleotides: TGTGCCAGCAGCCTAATGACAGGGTCTTATGAGACCCAGTACTTC. Translated: CASSLMTGSYETQYF.

As regards this clone: This CDR3 is also generated by other DNA sequences in the sample. This chain uses TRBV6-5 with TRBJ1-5; D not resolved. The CDR3 runs to 13 residues. The ends were cut back, 6 bases at V and 4 bases at J, with 10 bases in the middle. Germline values: CDR1 MNHEY, CDR2 SVGAGI. The CDR3 here is CASSRDRNQPQHF. CDR3 DNA sequence: TGTGCCAGCAGCCGAGACCGAAATCAGCCCCAGCATTTT.

The chain combines TRBV6-1 with TRBJ1-5; no clear D. CDR3 length: 13 amino acids. Trimming cost V 2 bases and J 5 bases, with 7 bases left between them. CDR1 and CDR2 from the germline V gene are MNHNS and SASEGT. CDR3 sequence (DNA): TGTGCCAGCAGTGAACAGATAGATCAGCCCCAGCATTTT. Translation: CASSEQIDQPQHF.

As concerns this clone: Other DNA sequences from this sample encode an identical CDR3 as well. The chain employs TRBV5-1 and TRBJ2-7; 8 nucleotides line up with TRBD2. The CDR3 length is 14 residues. Germline trimming cut 4 bases from V and 3 bases from J; bases unmatched to any gene: 6. CDR1 is SGHRS and CDR2 is YFSETQ in the germline V gene. The CDR3 spells CASSLSGTSYEQYF. CDR3 sequence (DNA): TGCGCCAGCAGCCTCTCCGGGACTAGCTACGAGCAGTACTTC.

The chain joins TRBV27 to TRBJ2-2; either TRBD1 or TRBD2 may fit D (5 bases each). The CDR3 spans 18 residues. With 4 bases removed from V and 3 bases from J, the gap between germline ends came to 21 bases. The germline V gene encodes CDR1 MNHEY and CDR2 SMNVEV (reference sequence). The CDR3 loop reads CASSSPGPHSLDTGELFF. CDR3 nucleotide sequence: TGTGCCAGCAGTTCTCCGGGACCCCACTCGCTTGACACCGGGGAGCTGTTTTTT.

The count of this clone is one. The chain is built from TRBV6-6 and TRBJ2-7, with 9 bases aligning to TRBD2. The V gene's germline CDR1 is MNHNY and CDR2 SVGAGI (reference sequence). J was trimmed by 6 bases and V by 7 bases; bases with no gene match: 13. The CDR3 runs 15 residues. The CDR3 is CASITSGTSYGEQYF. CDR3 coding DNA: TGTGCCAGCATCACCTCCGGGACTAGCTACGGCGAGCAGTACTTC.

The J gene is TRBJ2-3, the V gene TRBV14, with D unclear. The CDR3 contains 12 residues. CDR1 is SGHDN and CDR2 is FVKESK in the germline V gene. V lost 3 bases and J lost 4, with 5 bases in between. CDR3 loop: CASSHIPDTQYF. The CDR3 nucleotides are TGTGCCAGCAGCCATATCCCAGATACGCAGTATTTT.

The chain joins TRBV19 to TRBJ1-5; 8 nucleotides match TRBD1. There are 14 residues in the CDR3. V was clipped by 5 bases and J by 4 bases; unmatched bases: 4. Germline values: CDR1 LNHDA, CDR2 SQIVND (reference sequence). The CDR3 nucleotides read TGTGCCAGTAGTTCGGACAGGGTTAATCAGCCCCAGCATTTT. The encoded protein is CASSSDRVNQPQHF.

The chain combines TRBV28 with TRBJ2-3; TRBD2 agrees at 12 bases. CDR1 is MDHEN, CDR2 SYDVKM, per germline. The V gene end was trimmed by 5 bases and the J gene end by 2 bases; junction bases not matched to a gene: 5. This CDR3 is built from 16 residues. The CDR3: CASSRLAGDLTDTQYF. For the CDR3, the DNA is TGTGCCAGCAGTCGACTAGCGGGAGACCTCACAGATACGCAGTATTTT.

The rearrangement uses TRBV7-9 and TRBJ2-1, with D hard to call. V gave up 1 base and J gave up 10 bases, with 14 bases separating them. CDR3 length: 14 amino acids. CDR1 and CDR2 from the germline V gene are SEHNR and FQNEAQ (reference sequence). CDR3 sequence (DNA): TGTGCCAGCAGCTTAGGGGTCCAGTTTGGAGAGCAGTTCTTC. Its translation: CASSLGVQFGEQFF.